The 11 T cell receptor beta chains given below trace back to one sample, sequenced in a study of blood T cell repertoires in COVID-19. Method: immunoSEQ multiplex PCR; TCRdb's copy keeps in-frame clones and lacks some. This sample carries roughly 75,000 clones, less than 90% of them seen once, and the ten largest clones take 17%. Sequencing was done on a sample of peripheral blood. Receptors were obtained from a man older than 75 in a cohort sampled during active COVID-19.

This rearrangement joins TRBV10-3 to TRBJ2-2; 7 nucleotides agree with TRBD1. In germline, CDR1 is ENHRY, CDR2 SYGVKD. The CDR3 runs 15 residues. V shed 6 bases, J shed 2 bases, and the junction held 6 bases outside the gene matches. CDR3 bases: TGTGCCATCAGGAGGACAGGTGCCAACACCGGGGAGCTGTTTTTT. This gives the protein CAIRRTGANTGELFF.

This chain joins TRBV6-4 and TRBJ2-1; 8 bases fit TRBD1. Trimming cost V 5 bases and J 6 bases; bases outside gene matches: 6. Germline V gives CDR1 MRHNA, CDR2 SNTAGT. The CDR3 has 14 amino acids. The DNA for the CDR3 is TGTGCCAGCAGTTCCCAGGGGGCGGCCAATGAGCAGTTCTTC. This codes for CASSSQGAANEQFF.

V usage is TRBV5-1 and J usage is TRBJ2-2; 7 positions agree with TRBD1. This CDR3 region has 15 residues. Germline V gene sequence: CDR1 SGHRS, CDR2 YFSETQ. V shed 3 bases, J shed 0 bases, and the junction held 2 bases outside the gene matches. This CDR3 is CASSWDSPNTGELFF. The CDR3 nucleotides read TGCGCCAGCAGCTGGGACAGCCCGAACACCGGGGAGCTGTTTTTT.

The chain has TRBV6-1 and TRBJ2-3; 16 nucleotides match TRBD2. Germline CDR1 is MNHNS and CDR2 is SASEGT. This CDR3 has 16 amino acids. Losses at the gene ends were 4 bases for V and 4 bases for J; bases not matched to a gene: 2. The chain's CDR3 is CASSVGLAGGADTQYF. DNA of the CDR3: TGTGCCAGCAGTGTGGGACTAGCGGGGGGGGCAGATACGCAGTATTTT.

A single count supports this clone. The V and J genes are TRBV27 and TRBJ2-7, with 8 bases matching TRBD1. Looked up from germline, CDR1 is MNHEY and CDR2 is SMNVEV (reference sequence). Trimming took 0 bases from V and 0 from J; bases not matched to a gene: 7. This CDR3 is 17 amino acids long. The CDR3 sequence is CASSLSLQGVSSYEQYV. The CDR3, as DNA: TGTGCCAGCAGTTTATCTTTACAGGGGGTTAGCTCCTACGAGCAGTACGTC.

This clone has just one count. J is TRBJ1-1 and V is TRBV5-1; the D is unclear. Trimming removed 0 bases at V and 4 bases at J, with 7 bases between. Germline CDR1 SGHRS, CDR2 YFSETQ. The CDR3 covers 13 residues. This CDR3 reads CASSLERGTEAFF. The CDR3 region has the DNA TGCGCCAGCAGCTTGGAACGGGGCACTGAAGCTTTCTTT.

J is TRBJ1-2 and V is TRBV5-5; TRBD1 aligns across 10 bases. With V trimmed by 4 bases and J by 8 bases, 8 bases remained unmatched. Germline V lookup: CDR1 SGHKS, CDR2 YYEKEE (reference sequence). The CDR3 extends over 14 amino acids. The CDR3 loop is CASSPRQGAGGYTF. The CDR3 DNA reads as TGTGCCAGCAGCCCCCGACAGGGGGCAGGAGGCTACACCTTC.

Only a few counts were recorded for this clone. The chain carries TRBV5-1 and TRBJ1-5, with 8 positions matching TRBD1. The V and J ends lost 4 bases and 8 bases, in that order; junction bases with no gene match: 11. Germline values: CDR1 SGHRS, CDR2 YFSETQ. The CDR3 contains 15 residues. CDR3 in DNA: TGCGCCAGCAGCCCGGCCGGACAGGGTAGGGAGCCCCAGCATTTT. As protein: CASSPAGQGREPQHF.

The chain couples TRBV5-4 to TRBJ1-1; D possibly corresponds to TRBD1 (6 bases). The CDR3 is 15 residues long. V lost 0 bases and J 3 bases, leaving 12 bases between the germline ends. CDR1 is SGHNT and CDR2 is YYREEE in the germline V gene (reference sequence). The CDR3 DNA is TGTGCCAGCAGCTTGGCAGGGACATGGGACACTGAAGCTTTCTTT. Amino acid sequence: CASSLAGTWDTEAFF. The full variable domain, its missing parts supplied by reference TRBV5-4 and TRBJ1-1, is ETGVTQSPTHLIKTRGQQVTLRCSSQSGHNTVSWYQQALGQGPQFIFQYYREEENGRGNFPPRFSGLQFPNYSSELNVNALELDDSALYLCASSLAGTWDTEAFFGQGTRLTVV.

The chain is built from TRBV5-1 and TRBJ2-5; D unresolved. Germline V gene sequence: CDR1 SGHRS, CDR2 YFSETQ. Trimming cost V 0 bases and J 5 bases, with 14 bases left between them. There are 15 residues in the CDR3. The CDR3 spells CASSLAVSRPETQYF. The CDR3 region has the DNA TGCGCCAGCAGCTTGGCCGTGTCCAGGCCGGAGACCCAGTACTTC.

The chain combines TRBV6-6 with TRBJ2-1; D possibly corresponds to TRBD2 (6 bases). The V and J ends lost 0 bases and 15 bases respectively, with 12 bases between them. Germline V CDR1 and CDR2: MNHNY, SVGAGI (reference sequence). This CDR3 is built from 12 residues. CDR3 sequence reads: CASSYSKDGGFF. The CDR3 nucleotides are TGTGCCAGCAGTTACTCGAAAGACGGGGGGTTCTTC.